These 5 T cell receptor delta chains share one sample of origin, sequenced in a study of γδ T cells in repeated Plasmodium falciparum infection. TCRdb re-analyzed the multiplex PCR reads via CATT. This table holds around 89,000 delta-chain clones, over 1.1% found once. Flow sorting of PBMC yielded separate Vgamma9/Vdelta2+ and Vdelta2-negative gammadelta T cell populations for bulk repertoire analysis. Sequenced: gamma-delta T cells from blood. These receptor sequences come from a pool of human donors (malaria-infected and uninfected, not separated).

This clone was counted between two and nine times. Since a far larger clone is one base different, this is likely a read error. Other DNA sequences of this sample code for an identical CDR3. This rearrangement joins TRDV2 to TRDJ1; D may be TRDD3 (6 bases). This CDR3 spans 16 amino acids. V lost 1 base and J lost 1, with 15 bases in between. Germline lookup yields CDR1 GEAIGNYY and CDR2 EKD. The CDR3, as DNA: TGTGCCTGTGACACGGGGATTTATAGAATCACCGATAAACTCATCTTT. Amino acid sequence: CACDTGIYRITDKLIF.

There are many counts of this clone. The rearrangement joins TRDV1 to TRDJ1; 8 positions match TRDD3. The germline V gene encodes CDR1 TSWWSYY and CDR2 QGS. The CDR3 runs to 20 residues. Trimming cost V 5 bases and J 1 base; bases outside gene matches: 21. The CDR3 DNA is TGTGCTCTTGGGCCCCGTCCTCGACAGGGGCCTGGGGGACGCACCGATAAACTCATCTTT. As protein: CALGPRPRQGPGGRTDKLIF.

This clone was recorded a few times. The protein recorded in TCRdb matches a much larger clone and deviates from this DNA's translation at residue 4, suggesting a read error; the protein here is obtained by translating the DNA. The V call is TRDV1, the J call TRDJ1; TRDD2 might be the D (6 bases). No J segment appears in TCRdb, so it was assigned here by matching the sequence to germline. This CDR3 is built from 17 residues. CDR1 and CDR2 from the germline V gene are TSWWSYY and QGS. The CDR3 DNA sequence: TGTGCTCTTGTGGAACTCCTACGGTCGGAACTGCCTAGCAAACTCATCTTT. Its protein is CALVELLRSELPSKLIF.

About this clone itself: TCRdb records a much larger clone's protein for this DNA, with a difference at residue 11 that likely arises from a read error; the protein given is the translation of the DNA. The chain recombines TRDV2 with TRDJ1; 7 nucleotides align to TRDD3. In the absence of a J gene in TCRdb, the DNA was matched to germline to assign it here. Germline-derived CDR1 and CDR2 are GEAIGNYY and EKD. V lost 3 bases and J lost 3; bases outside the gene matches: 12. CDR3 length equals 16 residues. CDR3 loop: CACDYAGGYYPDKLIF. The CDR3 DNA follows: TGTGCCTGTGACTACGCTGGGGGCTATTACCCCGATAAACTCATCTTT.

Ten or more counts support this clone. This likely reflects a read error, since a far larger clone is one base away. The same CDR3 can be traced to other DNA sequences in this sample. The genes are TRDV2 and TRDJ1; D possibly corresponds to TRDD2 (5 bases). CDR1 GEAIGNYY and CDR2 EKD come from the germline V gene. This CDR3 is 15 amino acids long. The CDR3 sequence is CACDPLLLRADKLIF. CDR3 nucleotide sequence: TGTGCCTGTGACCCTCTACTCCTAAGGGCCGATAAACTCATCTTC.